This TCR beta chain was sequenced in a study of early T cells in non-severe SARS-CoV-2 infection. Study results and caveats: Matching against VDJdb likely underestimated virus-specific expansions, favoring anti-spike CD8.

V was clipped by 2 bases and J by 3 bases, with 11 bases between them. The CDR3 is made up of 14 amino acids. Germline assignment: CDR1 MDHEN and CDR2 SYDVKM. Attached unique molecular identifiers marked individual cDNA molecules. TCRdb fed the 5' RACE reads into MiXCR, producing one record per CDR3 protein. This sample has more than 65,000 distinct CDR3 sequences; roughly 15% occur once, and the top ten carry nearly 4%. This clonotype was detected once. Its specificity is not known. The V gene is TRBV28, the J gene TRBJ2-7; a weak D match, TRBD1 (5 bases). The clonotype originates from an adult who was a healthcare worker with PCR-confirmed SARS-CoV-2 infection or an uninfected control (not recorded which). The sequences come from whole blood, collected at baseline. The CDR3 region is CASSLIGAVYEQYF. In DNA, the CDR3 is TGTGCCAGCAGTTTAATAGGGGCAGTCTACGAGCAGTACTTC.